This T cell receptor beta chain derives from a study of cytomegalovirus exposure and HLA in healthy donors. Whole-study results and caveats: Near-uniform donor sequencing depth was presumed by presence/absence analyses.

Turning to this clone: Its specificity is unknown.

It was with 60 Vbeta and 13 Jbeta primers that the PCR ran. Using immunoSEQ multiplex PCR, the repertoire was profiled, and TCRdb retains in-frame clones only, with some absent. This sample has about 250,000 clones, with approximately 80% found just once. The CDR3 runs to 18 residues. Unmatched junction bases numbered 8, after V lost 0 bases and J lost 0 bases. Germline values: CDR1 SGHRS, CDR2 YFSETQ. Everyone who donated was a healthy bone marrow donor. The TCR was taken from a girl under 10 years old in good health and CMV-seronegative. Sequenced sample: PBMCs. The chain links TRBV5-1 to TRBJ2-1; 8 nucleotides match TRBD1. CDR3 region: CASSLARTGRISYNEQFF. As DNA, the CDR3 is TGCGCCAGCAGCTTGGCCCGGACAGGGAGGATCTCCTACAATGAGCAGTTCTTC.